The clone carrying this T cell receptor (beta chain) was counted a few times. Compared with germline, one end of the junction differs, possibly owing to a read error. This record belongs to a study of T cell changes during pregnancy in multiple sclerosis. Assay: immunoSEQ multiplex PCR; the TCRdb copy retains only in-frame clones and omits some. In the table there are tens of thousands of clones, 80% to 95% of which are singletons. The CDR3 has 13 amino acids. CDR1 and CDR2 (germline): MDHEN, SYDVKM. This clonotype was sampled from a female donor with multiple sclerosis, enrolled in a pregnancy study. This specimen consisted of peripheral blood, obtained in the first trimester of pregnancy. J is TRBJ1-1 and V is TRBV28, with 7 bases lining up with TRBD1. CDR3 sequence reads: CASSSLTRGQELF. In DNA, the CDR3 is TGTGCCAGCAGTTCCCTAACCCGAGGACAGGAGTTGTTT.